This T cell receptor (beta chain) emerged from a study of beta chain features in type 1 diabetes. Study information: Comparable age, gender and cell yields were observed in patients relative to healthy donors.

To note about this clone: The antigen is unknown.

TCRB transcripts that were expressed got sequenced, as all of the isolated RNA had been reverse transcribed. This table comes from immunoSEQ multiplex PCR, and its TCRdb copy is limited to in-frame clones, with some not included. The sample holds about 360,000 clones; over 10% are singletons and the top ten take 0.017%. General study findings and limits: Reduced insertions and increased deletions marked VDJ junctions in type 1 diabetes patients.

The V gene lost 0 bases and the J gene lost 7 bases, with 15 bases spanning the gap. The CDR3 spans 15 residues. Germline V gene lookup returns CDR1 SGHVS and CDR2 FNYEAQ. Populations obtained by sorting all exceeded 95% purity. The sample consisted of naive CD4+ T cells from blood. The chain uses TRBV7-6 and TRBJ2-5, with D unresolved. This TCR was recovered from a man younger than 35 in good health. The CDR3 DNA sequence: TGTGCCAGCAGCTTAGCGGTCCCAGGTCTCGGGACCCAGTACTTC. Amino acid sequence: CASSLAVPGLGTQYF.